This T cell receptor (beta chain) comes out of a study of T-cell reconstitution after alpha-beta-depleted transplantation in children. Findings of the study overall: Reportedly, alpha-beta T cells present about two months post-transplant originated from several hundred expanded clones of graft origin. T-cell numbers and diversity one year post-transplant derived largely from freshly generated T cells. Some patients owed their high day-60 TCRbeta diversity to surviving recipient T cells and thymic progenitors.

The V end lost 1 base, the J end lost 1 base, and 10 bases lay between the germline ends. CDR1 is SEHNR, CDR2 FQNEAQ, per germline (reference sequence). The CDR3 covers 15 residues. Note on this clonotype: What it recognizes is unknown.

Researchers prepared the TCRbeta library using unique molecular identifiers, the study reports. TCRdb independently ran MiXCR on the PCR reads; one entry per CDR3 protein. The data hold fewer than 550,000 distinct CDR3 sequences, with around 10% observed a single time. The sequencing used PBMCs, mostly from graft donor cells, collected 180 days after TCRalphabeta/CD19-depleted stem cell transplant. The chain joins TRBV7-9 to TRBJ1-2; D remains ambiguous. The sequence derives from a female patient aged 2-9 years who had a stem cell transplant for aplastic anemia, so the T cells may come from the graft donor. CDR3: CASSLDTGNNYGYTF. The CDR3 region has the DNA TGTGCCAGCAGCTTAGATACCGGAAATAACTATGGCTACACCTTC.